This section outlines one TCR beta chain sequence together with its context. Which antigen it targets is not known. Per-base quality was not reported, and no clone a single base away is much larger than it. Deletion took 3 bases off V and 14 bases off J, with a span of 14 bases between the germline ends. Taken from cysteine to phenylalanine, the CDR3 has 12 residues. Just CDR3 DNA is preserved here, 36 bases in frame from base 1. Per the germline V gene, ENHRY is the CDR1 and SYGVKD is the CDR2. Stable Graves' hyperthyroidism was defined as the absence of progression to ophthalmopathy over 18 months of follow-up. Hyperthyroidism patients were newly diagnosed, with disease duration under 2 months, and aged 18 to 65 years. Patients with uncontrolled infections, other autoimmune diseases, pregnancy or lactation were excluded. Diagnoses were based on clinical symptoms, serum thyroxine and TRAb, thyroid ultrasound and orbital computed tomography. Total RNA was extracted with Trizol reagent, and quality was checked on an Agilent 2100 Bioanalyzer.

This entry is derived from a study of T cells in Graves' hyperthyroidism and ophthalmopathy (dated by TCRdb to about 2019). In the study overall: TCR V-J signatures able to tell the groups apart were searched for in a discovery cohort of around 95 patients, of whom over 40 had Graves' ophthalmopathy and about 55 had stable Graves' hyperthyroidism. Whether ophthalmopathy could be predicted prospectively was tested in an independent validation cohort made up of 18 hyperthyroidism patients plus 17 patients who later progressed to ophthalmopathy. After blood sampling, hyperthyroidism patients were treated with methimazole at a starting dose of 30 mg daily, and ophthalmopathy patients were treated with high-dose intravenous methylprednisolone. Thyroid tissue and blood T-cell repertoires from six Graves' hyperthyroidism patients were also compared in the study. The paper reports TCR Vbeta CDR3 sequencing of fewer than 150 peripheral blood samples: over 40 ophthalmopathy, 75 to 80 hyperthyroidism and 17 progressor patients. The 100 or so discovery patients were divided at random into training and test sets in a 7:3 ratio. The investigation overall reported the following: A model built on a 13 V-J signature distinguished ophthalmopathy from stable hyperthyroidism, reaching about 88% sensitivity and approximately 81% specificity in cross-validation and 80%/75% in testing. No statistical method was used to set the sample size in advance, and investigators knew the group allocation. In validation, the model predicted progression to ophthalmopathy with roughly 70% sensitivity and 72% to 85% specificity, a median of 6.5 months before onset. Most expanded thyroid clonotypes (frequency above 0.001) were also found in blood, which suggests that blood repertoires may mirror thyroid immune responses.

TCR beta CDR3 regions were amplified from RNA transcripts. The first round of RT-PCR for the TCR CDR3 was performed with the HTBI primer set and the Qiagen OneStep RT-PCR kit. Libraries were constructed in a second round of multiplex PCR, after which size selection and purification were performed. Sequencing of the libraries was done on an Illumina HiSeq2000 using paired-end 100 bp reads. In the original analysis: SOAPnuke was used to process the raw data, throwing out any read that contained adapters or uncalled bases, had a mean Phred below 15, or lacked an exact constant-primer or identifier match. COPE v1.2.5 was used to merge the high-quality paired reads, and each unique nucleotide sequence was defined as a clonotype. MiTCR v1.1 was used to align clonotypes to the IMGT TRBV, TRBD and TRBJ reference segments. Only V-J combinations with frequency above 0.0001, covering approximately 99% of repertoires, were analysed. A TCS score was defined as the ratio between F50 (clonal expansion) and ExV (chaos), using BLOSUM62-based TCRdist between CDR3 peptides within each V-J. Welch's t-statistics and random forest reduced roughly 500 V-J features to 10 to 15, which were used in a naive Bayes classifier (R e1071). The public reads were run again by TCRdb, first through fastp at Q25 and then through MiXCR, and only productive beta chains were kept. CDR3 protein sequences are deduplicated, and each keeps its most common genes and DNA. The V and J calls come from TCRdb's annotation, not from the publication. The sample has some 600,000 distinct CDR3 sequences on record, 46% of them singletons. The ten largest clones add up to 8.2% of the sample.

The sequence came from a woman in her late teens or twenties with Graves' hyperthyroidism. Donor details come from another sample of the same person, matched by shared clones. What was sequenced was peripheral blood or thyroid tissue (not recorded which). The chain was built from TRBV10-3 and TRBJ1-5; a tentative D call is TRBD1 (5 bases match). This receptor has the CDR3 CAISDGTRGEHF. The DNA sequence is as follows: TGTGCCATCAGTGACGGGACTAGAGGCGAGCATTTT.